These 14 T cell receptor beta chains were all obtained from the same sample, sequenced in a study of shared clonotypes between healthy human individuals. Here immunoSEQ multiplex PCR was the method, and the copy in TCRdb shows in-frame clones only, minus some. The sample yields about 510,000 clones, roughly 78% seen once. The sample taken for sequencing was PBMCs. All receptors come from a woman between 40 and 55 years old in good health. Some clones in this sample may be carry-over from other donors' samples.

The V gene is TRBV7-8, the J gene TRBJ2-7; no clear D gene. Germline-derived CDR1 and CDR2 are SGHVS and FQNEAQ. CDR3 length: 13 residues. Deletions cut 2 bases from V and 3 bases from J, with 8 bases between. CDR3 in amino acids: CASSLWANYEQYF. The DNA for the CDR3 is TGTGCCAGCAGCTTATGGGCTAACTACGAGCAGTACTTC.

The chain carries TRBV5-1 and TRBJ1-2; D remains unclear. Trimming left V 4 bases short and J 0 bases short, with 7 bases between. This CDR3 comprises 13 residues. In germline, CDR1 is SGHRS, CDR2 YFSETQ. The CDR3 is CASSLQTNYGYTF. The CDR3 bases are TGCGCCAGCAGCCTCCAGACTAACTATGGCTACACCTTC.

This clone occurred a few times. The CDR3 sequence: CASSLTDLGNEQFF. The CDR3 DNA sequence: TGTGCCAGCAGCTTAACGGACCTCGGGAATGAGCAGTTCTTC. The chain links TRBV7-6 to TRBJ2-1, with D uncertain. Deletions cut 2 bases from V and 7 bases from J, with 12 bases between. CDR3 size: 14 residues. Germline V lookup: CDR1 SGHVS, CDR2 FNYEAQ.

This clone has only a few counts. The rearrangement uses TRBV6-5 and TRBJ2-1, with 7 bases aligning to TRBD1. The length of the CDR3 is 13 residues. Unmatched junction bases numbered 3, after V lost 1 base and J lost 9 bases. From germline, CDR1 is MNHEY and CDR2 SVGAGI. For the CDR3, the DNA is TGTGCCAGCAGTTACTGGCAGGGGGTTGAGCAGTTCTTC. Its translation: CASSYWQGVEQFF.

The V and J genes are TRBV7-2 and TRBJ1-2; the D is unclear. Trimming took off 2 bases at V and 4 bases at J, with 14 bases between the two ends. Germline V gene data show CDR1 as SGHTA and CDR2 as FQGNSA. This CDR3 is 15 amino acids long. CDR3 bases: TGTGCCAGCAGCTTAACCCCCCCTCCGACCTATGGCTACACCTTC. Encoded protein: CASSLTPPPTYGYTF.

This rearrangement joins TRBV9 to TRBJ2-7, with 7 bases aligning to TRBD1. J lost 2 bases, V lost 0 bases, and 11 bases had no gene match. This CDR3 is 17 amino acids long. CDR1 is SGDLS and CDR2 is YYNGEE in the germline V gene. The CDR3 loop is CASSVEPTGIRPYEQYF. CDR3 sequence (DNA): TGTGCCAGCAGCGTAGAACCGACAGGGATTCGTCCCTACGAGCAGTACTTC.

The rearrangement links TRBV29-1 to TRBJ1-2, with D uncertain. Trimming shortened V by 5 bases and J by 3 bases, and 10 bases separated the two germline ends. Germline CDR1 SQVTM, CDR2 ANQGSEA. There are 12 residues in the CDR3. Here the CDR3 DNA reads TGCAGCGTTTTTGCACCTTACTATGGCTACACCTTC. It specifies CSVFAPYYGYTF.

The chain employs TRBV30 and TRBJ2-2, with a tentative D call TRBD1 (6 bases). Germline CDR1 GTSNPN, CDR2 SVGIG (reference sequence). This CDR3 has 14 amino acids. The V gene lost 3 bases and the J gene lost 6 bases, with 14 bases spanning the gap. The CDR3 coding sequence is TGTGCCTGGAGGGGTATCAGGGGTGCCGGGGAGCTGTTTTTT. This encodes CAWRGIRGAGELFF.

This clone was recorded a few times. In DNA form, the CDR3 reads TGCGCCAGCAGCTCCAGGGCGGACAGGGTAGGTTACGAGCAGTACTTC. Translating gives CASSSRADRVGYEQYF. The rearrangement joins TRBV5-1 to TRBJ2-7; TRBD1 aligns across 8 bases. V dropped 3 bases and J dropped 4; count of bases not matched to a gene: 12. The V gene's germline CDR1 is SGHRS and CDR2 YFSETQ. The length of the CDR3 is 16 residues.

The DNA of the CDR3 is TGTGCCAGCAACCCTGGAGGCCATGAGCAGTTCTTC. Protein sequence: CASNPGGHEQFF. This rearrangement joins TRBV7-9 to TRBJ2-1, with a possible D match to TRBD2 (5 bases). The CDR3 is made up of 12 amino acids. V shed 7 bases and J shed 8 bases, with 12 bases lying between them. The germline gives CDR1 SEHNR, CDR2 FQNEAQ (reference sequence).

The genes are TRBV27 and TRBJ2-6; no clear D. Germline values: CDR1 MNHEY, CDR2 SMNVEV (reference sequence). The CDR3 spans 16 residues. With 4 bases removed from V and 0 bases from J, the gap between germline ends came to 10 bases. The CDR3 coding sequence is TGTGCCAGCAGTTCGAATGGAGTCTCTGGGGCCAACGTCCTGACTTTC. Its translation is CASSSNGVSGANVLTF.

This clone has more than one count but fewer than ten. The CDR3 nucleotides are TGTGCCAGCAGTGGAGGGACTAGCGGGCCCGGGGAGCAGTACTTC. This translates into CASSGGTSGPGEQYF. The chain uses TRBV25-1 and TRBJ2-7; 12 bases align to TRBD2. V lost 4 bases to trimming and J lost 7 bases; unmatched junction nucleotides: 8. The V gene's germline CDR1 is MGHDK and CDR2 SYGVNS. The CDR3 covers 15 residues.

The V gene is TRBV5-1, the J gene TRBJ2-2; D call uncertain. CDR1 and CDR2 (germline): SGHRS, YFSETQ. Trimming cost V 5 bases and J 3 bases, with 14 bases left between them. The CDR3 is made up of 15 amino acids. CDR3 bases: TGCGCCAGCAGTCATCCCAGGAGTGACACCGGGGAGCTGTTTTTT. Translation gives CASSHPRSDTGELFF.

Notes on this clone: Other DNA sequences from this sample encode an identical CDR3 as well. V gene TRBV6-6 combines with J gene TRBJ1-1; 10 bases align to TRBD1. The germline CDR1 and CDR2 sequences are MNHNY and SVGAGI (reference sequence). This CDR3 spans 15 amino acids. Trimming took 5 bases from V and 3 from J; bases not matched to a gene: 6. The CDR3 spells CASSLTGTGDTEAFF. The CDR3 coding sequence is TGTGCCAGCAGTCTTACCGGGACAGGGGACACTGAAGCTTTCTTT.